This is a list of T cell receptor beta chains from one sample in a study of early T cells in non-severe SARS-CoV-2 infection. TCRdb analysed the 5' RACE reads with MiXCR anew, one entry per CDR3 protein. The sample holds about 64,000 distinct CDR3 sequences, 20% seen once. The sample here was whole blood, taken at baseline. Every receptor here comes from an adult who was a healthcare worker with PCR-confirmed SARS-CoV-2 infection or an uninfected control (not recorded which). Each CDR3 is given with its conserved first and last residue.

v_gene: TRBV7-3
j_gene: TRBJ2-1
len: 13
CDR3aa: CASSLERRNEQFF

v_gene: TRBV11-2
j_gene: TRBJ1-1
len: 16
CDR3aa: CASSLALSGGLTEAFF

v_gene: TRBV7-3
j_gene: TRBJ2-3
len: 12
CDR3aa: CASSLSSDTQYF

v_gene: TRBV7-9
j_gene: TRBJ1-5
len: 12
CDR3aa: CASSLVGQPQHF

v_gene: TRBV9
j_gene: TRBJ2-3
len: 15
CDR3aa: CASSVEAGGRNTQYF

v_gene: TRBV5-1
j_gene: TRBJ2-5
len: 12
CDR3aa: CASSGGQETQYF

v_gene: TRBV3-1
j_gene: TRBJ1-5
len: 13
CDR3aa: CASSQDWGQPQHF

v_gene: TRBV4-1
j_gene: TRBJ1-1
len: 15
CDR3aa: CASSQDWRVNTEAFF

v_gene: TRBV6-6
j_gene: TRBJ1-2
len: 14
CDR3aa: CASSYSGQGDGYTF

v_gene: TRBV3-1
j_gene: TRBJ1-3
len: 15
CDR3aa: CASSPPGTVGNTIYF

v_gene: TRBV2
j_gene: TRBJ2-1
len: 16
CDR3aa: CASRDRLLSPPGEQFF

v_gene: TRBV18
j_gene: TRBJ1-1
len: 13
CDR3aa: CASSRQGNTEAFF

v_gene: TRBV12-3/TRBV12-4
j_gene: TRBJ2-5
len: 16
CDR3aa: CASSFATSGEQETQYF

v_gene: TRBV5-4
j_gene: TRBJ1-1
len: 14
CDR3aa: CASSPGQFQNEAFF

v_gene: TRBV7-8
j_gene: TRBJ2-1
len: 14
CDR3aa: CASRLNFRGHEQFF

v_gene: TRBV5-1
j_gene: TRBJ2-5
len: 14
CDR3aa: CASSSGTAQETQYF

v_gene: TRBV3-1
j_gene: TRBJ2-1
len: 15
CDR3aa: CASSHSTSGYNEQFF

v_gene: TRBV20-1
j_gene: TRBJ1-2
len: 12
CDR3aa: CSASYSNYGYTF

v_gene: TRBV7-9
j_gene: TRBJ2-7
len: 13
CDR3aa: CASSSATEYEQYF

v_gene: TRBV5-4
j_gene: TRBJ2-2
len: 16
CDR3aa: CASSLGRTGNTGELFF

v_gene: TRBV7-9
j_gene: TRBJ2-1
len: 13
CDR3aa: CASRILSANEQFF